The 15 T cell receptor beta chains below were found in one sample sequenced in a study of blood T cell repertoires in COVID-19. Libraries were prepared by immunoSEQ multiplex PCR; TCRdb keeps only in-frame clonotypes and omits some of them. The data hold some 150,000 clones, with approximately 90% observed a single time. The sequenced sample consisted of peripheral blood. The source of these receptors is a woman aged 45-65 years with active or convalescent COVID-19.

This chain connects TRBV2 to TRBJ2-1; 11 bases are a match to TRBD2. Germline V gives CDR1 SNHLY, CDR2 FYNNEI. The CDR3 covers 18 residues. V lost 4 bases to trimming and J lost 0 bases; unmatched junction nucleotides: 8. In DNA form, the CDR3 reads TGTGCCAGCAGTGTCCCGGGACTAGCGGAGAGCTCCTACAATGAGCAGTTCTTC. Protein: CASSVPGLAESSYNEQFF.

This chain links TRBV7-3 with TRBJ2-7; 8 bases fit TRBD2. V was pared by 1 base and J by 3 bases, with 5 bases of the junction left unmatched. The CDR3 sequence is 15 residues long. Per germline, CDR1 SGHTA and CDR2 FQGTGA. The DNA for the CDR3 is TGTGCCAGCAGCTTAAATAGCGGGGATATCTACGAGCAGTACTTC. Translating gives CASSLNSGDIYEQYF. The full variable domain, in which reference TRBV7-3 and TRBJ2-7 provide the parts outside the CDR3, is GAGVSQTPSNKVTEKGKYVELRCDPISGHTALYWYRQSLGQGPEFLIYFQGTGAADDSGLPNDRFFAVRPEGSVSTLKIQRTERGDSAVYLCASSLNSGDIYEQYFGPGTRLTVT.

The rearrangement joins TRBV6-5 to TRBJ1-6, with 9 bases identical to TRBD1. From germline, CDR1 is MNHEY and CDR2 SVGAGI. The V gene end was trimmed by 6 bases and the J gene end by 12 bases; junction bases not matched to a gene: 12. The CDR3 contains 15 residues. CDR3 nucleotides: TGTGCCAGCAGCCTCGGACAGGGGAGGCCAGGACCCCTCCACTTT. It encodes CASSLGQGRPGPLHF.

The chain has TRBV18 and TRBJ1-4, with 7 bases fitting TRBD1. Germline CDR1 reads KGHSH; CDR2 reads LQKENI. Trimming removed 5 bases from V and 0 bases from J; junction bases left unmatched: 3. The CDR3 consists of 15 residues. CDR3: CASSGTAATNEKLFF. CDR3 nucleotide sequence: TGTGCCAGCTCAGGGACAGCAGCAACTAATGAAAAACTGTTTTTT.

The CDR3 DNA sequence: TGTGCCGGGCGCCTAGCGTCTACAGATACGCAGTATTTT. It yields the protein CAGRLASTDTQYF. The chain couples TRBV7-2 to TRBJ2-3; D might be TRBD2 (6 bases). The CDR3 contains 13 residues. Germline CDR1 is SGHTA and CDR2 is FQGNSA. V gave up 11 bases and J gave up 3 bases, with 15 bases separating them. Full variable domain (outside the CDR3, taken from reference TRBV7-2 and TRBJ2-3): GAGVSQSPSNKVTEKGKDVELRCDPISGHTALYWYRQSLGQGLEFLIYFQGNSAPDKSGLPSDRFSAERTGGSVSTLTIQRTQQEDSAVYLCAGRLASTDTQYFGPGTRLTVL.

The chain recombines TRBV29-1 with TRBJ2-2; D is possibly TRBD1 (6 bases). The CDR3 has 12 residues. CDR1 is SQVTM and CDR2 is ANQGSEA in the germline V gene. The V gene lost 5 bases and the J gene lost 5 bases, with 9 bases spanning the gap. The CDR3 region is CSVQQGTGELFF. CDR3 in DNA: TGCAGCGTTCAACAGGGTACCGGGGAGCTGTTTTTT.

The chain joins TRBV5-1 to TRBJ1-3; 7 bases align to TRBD1. The CDR3 totals 14 residues. Germline CDR1 is SGHRS and CDR2 is YFSETQ. V shed 3 bases, J shed 2 bases, and the junction held 2 bases outside the gene matches. The CDR3 sequence is CASSSDRPGNTIYF. The DNA of the CDR3 is TGCGCCAGCAGCTCGGACAGGCCTGGAAACACCATATATTTT.

About this clone: Germline and junction disagree at one end, which may indicate a read error. The V and J genes are TRBV7-7 and TRBJ2-2; TRBD2 agrees at 7 bases. The germline V gene encodes CDR1 SSHAT and CDR2 FNYEAQ (reference sequence). This CDR3 is 18 amino acids long. CDR3 nucleotides: TGTGCTAGCAGCTTAGCGAAGGGCGGGGGAGCCAACCTCGGGGAGCTGTTTTTT. Translation: CASSLAKGGGANLGELFF.

The rearrangement uses TRBV10-1 and TRBJ1-1, with D possibly being TRBD1 (6 bases). This CDR3 region has 13 residues. Germline-derived CDR1 and CDR2 are WNHNN and SYGVQD (reference sequence). The V gene lost 7 bases and the J gene lost 0 bases, with 9 bases spanning the gap. CDR3 sequence: CASNREMNTEAFF. CDR3 DNA: TGCGCCAGCAACAGGGAAATGAACACTGAAGCTTTCTTT.

V usage is TRBV7-8 and J usage is TRBJ2-3; 7 nucleotides align to TRBD2. Germline CDR1 SGHVS, CDR2 FQNEAQ. The CDR3 is 16 amino acids. J was trimmed by 2 bases and V by 3 bases; bases with no gene match: 8. CDR3 protein: CASSFLASGTTDTQYF. The CDR3 DNA sequence: TGTGCCAGCAGCTTTCTAGCCAGCGGGACCACAGATACGCAGTATTTT.

The chain carries TRBV3-1 (or the pseudogene TRBV3-2) and TRBJ2-2; 9 bases line up with TRBD1. Germline lookup yields CDR1 LGHDT and CDR2 YNNKEL (reference sequence). The CDR3 has 16 amino acids. V lost 3 bases and J lost 4; bases outside the gene matches: 6. Here the CDR3 reads CASSQRGQGGTGELFF. In nucleotides, the CDR3 is TGTGCCAGCAGCCAGCGGGGACAGGGTGGCACCGGGGAGCTGTTTTTT.

This clone was seen once. V is TRBV7-2 and J is TRBJ1-3; 9 bases map to TRBD1. The CDR3 length is 16 residues. The germline V gene encodes CDR1 SGHTA and CDR2 FQGNSA. The trim removed 4 bases at V and 3 bases at J, leaving 7 bases unmatched. The CDR3 loop reads CASSSPGQGDGNTIYF. CDR3 nucleotides: TGTGCCAGCAGCTCCCCGGGACAGGGTGATGGAAACACCATATATTTT.

CDR3 DNA: TGTGCCAGCAGCCACCCGGGACAGGGGTACTACGAGCAGTACTTC. It is translated as CASSHPGQGYYEQYF. The chain employs TRBV7-8 and TRBJ2-7; 10 bases match TRBD1. With V trimmed by 5 bases and J by 3 bases, 7 bases remained unmatched. Germline V gene lookup returns CDR1 SGHVS and CDR2 FQNEAQ. The CDR3 has 15 residues.

This rearrangement joins TRBV6-2 or TRBV6-3 to TRBJ2-2, with D unclear. Germline V gene lookup returns CDR1 MNHEY and CDR2 SVGEGT. The CDR3 contains 16 residues. Trimming removed 5 bases at V and 2 bases at J, with 15 bases between. The CDR3 sequence: CASSVGNGANTGELFF. The CDR3 coding sequence is TGTGCCAGCAGTGTAGGAAACGGAGCAAACACCGGGGAGCTGTTTTTT.

The chain recombines TRBV18 with TRBJ2-1; 11 bases match TRBD2. Germline-derived CDR1 and CDR2 are KGHSH and LQKENI. CDR3 length: 20 residues. V was clipped by 4 bases and J by 6 bases; unmatched bases: 20. The CDR3 reads CASSLNQQGGRLAGSNEQFF. The DNA of the CDR3 is TGTGCCAGCTCACTTAATCAACAGGGGGGACGACTAGCGGGATCCAATGAGCAGTTCTTC.